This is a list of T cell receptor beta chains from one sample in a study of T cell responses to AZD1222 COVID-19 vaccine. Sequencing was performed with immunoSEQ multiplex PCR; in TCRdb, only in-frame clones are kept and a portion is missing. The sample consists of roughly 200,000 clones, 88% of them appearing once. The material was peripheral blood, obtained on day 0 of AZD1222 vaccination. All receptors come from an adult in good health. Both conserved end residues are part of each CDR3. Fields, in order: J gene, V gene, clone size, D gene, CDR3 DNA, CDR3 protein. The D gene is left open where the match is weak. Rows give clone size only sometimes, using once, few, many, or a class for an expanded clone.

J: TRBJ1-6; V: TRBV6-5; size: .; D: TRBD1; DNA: TGTGCCAGCTCTGGGGGGGACAGAGAATATTCACCCCTCCACTTT; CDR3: CASSGGDREYSPLHF
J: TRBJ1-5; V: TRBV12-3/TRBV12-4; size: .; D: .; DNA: TGTGCCAGCAGAAACAGGGAGAACCAGCCCCAGCATTTT; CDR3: CASRNRENQPQHF
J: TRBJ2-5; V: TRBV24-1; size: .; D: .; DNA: TGTGCCACCAGTGGACTAGGGTCAGAGACCCAGTACTTC; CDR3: CATSGLGSETQYF
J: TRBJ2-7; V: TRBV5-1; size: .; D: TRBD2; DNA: TGCGCCAGCAGCCAGACTAGCGGGACATACGAGCAGTACTTC; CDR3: CASSQTSGTYEQYF
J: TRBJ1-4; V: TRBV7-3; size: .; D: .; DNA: TGTGCCAGCAGCTTGGGGGGCCGAAATAATGAAAAACTGTTTTTT; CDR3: CASSLGGRNNEKLFF
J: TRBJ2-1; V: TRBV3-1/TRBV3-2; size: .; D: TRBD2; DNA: TGTGCCAGCAGTCAGCGGGGGCTTAGTGAGCAGTTCTTC; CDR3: CASSQRGLSEQFF
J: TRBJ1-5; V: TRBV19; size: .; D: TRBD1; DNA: TGTGCCAGTAGTATAGATCTATGGGGACAGTCTAATCAGCCCCAGCATTTT; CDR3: CASSIDLWGQSNQPQHF
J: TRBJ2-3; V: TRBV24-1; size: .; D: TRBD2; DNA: TGTGCCACCAGTGATGGGCCTAGCGGGGGCACAGATACGCAGTATTTT; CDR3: CATSDGPSGGTDTQYF
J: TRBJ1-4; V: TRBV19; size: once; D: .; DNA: TGTGCCAGTATCACCCCCGGGGGAGCGAATGAAAAACTGTTTTTT; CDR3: CASITPGGANEKLFF
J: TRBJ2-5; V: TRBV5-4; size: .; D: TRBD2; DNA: TGTGCCAGCAGCTTGGCCCAGGAGCGGGGGGGGACCCAGTACTTC; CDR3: CASSLAQERGGTQYF
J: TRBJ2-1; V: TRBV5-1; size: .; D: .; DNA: TGCGCCAGCAGCTCGGCTTGGGGGGGCTTCAATGAGCAGTTCTTC; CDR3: CASSSAWGGFNEQFF
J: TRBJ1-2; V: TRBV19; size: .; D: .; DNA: TGTGCCAGTAGCCAGGCCAGCGACTATGGCTACACCTTC; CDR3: CASSQASDYGYTF
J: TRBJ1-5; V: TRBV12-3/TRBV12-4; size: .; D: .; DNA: TGTGCCAGCAGCCCCAGAAGGGGGCAGCCCCAGCATTTT; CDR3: CASSPRRGQPQHF
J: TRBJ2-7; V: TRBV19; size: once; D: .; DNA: TGTGCCAGTAGTATTTCGAACAGCATCTCCTACGAGCAGTACTTC; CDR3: CASSISNSISYEQYF
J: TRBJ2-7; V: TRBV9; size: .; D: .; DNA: TGTGCCAGCAGCGTAGGGGTAACGGACATCTACGAGCAGTACTTC; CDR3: CASSVGVTDIYEQYF
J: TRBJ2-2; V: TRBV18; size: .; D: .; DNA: TGTGCCAGCTCACAGGGAACTACGAACACCGGGGAGCTGTTTTTT; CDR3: CASSQGTTNTGELFF
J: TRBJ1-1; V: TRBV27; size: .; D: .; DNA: TGTGCCAGCAGTTTGTCCAGGGCGGGGACTGAAGCTTTCTTT; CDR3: CASSLSRAGTEAFF
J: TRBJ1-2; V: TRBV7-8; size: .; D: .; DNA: TGTGCCAGCAGCTTAGCTACCCCTCGGAGAAGGGGCTACACCTTC; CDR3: CASSLATPRRRGYTF
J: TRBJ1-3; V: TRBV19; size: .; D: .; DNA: TGTGCCAGTAGTTGGGACCGTGGAAACACCATATATTTT; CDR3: CASSWDRGNTIYF
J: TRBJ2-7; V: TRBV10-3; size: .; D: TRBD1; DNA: TGTGCCAGCCGGGACAGGACCCACGAGCAGTACTTC; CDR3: CASRDRTHEQYF
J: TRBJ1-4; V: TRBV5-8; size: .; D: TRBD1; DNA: TGTGCCAGCAGTATCACACAGGGGGCGAGGGAAAAACTGTTTTTT; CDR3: CASSITQGAREKLFF
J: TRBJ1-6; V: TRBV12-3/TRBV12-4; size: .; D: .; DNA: TGTGCCAGCAGTTTTACCGGACCTTCACCCCTCCACTTT; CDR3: CASSFTGPSPLHF
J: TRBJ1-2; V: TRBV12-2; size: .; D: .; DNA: TGTGCAAGTCGCTTTCAGGCTACGGCATCCATCTATGGCTACACCTTC; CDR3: CASRFQATASIYGYTF
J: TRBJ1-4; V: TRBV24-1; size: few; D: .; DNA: TGTGCCACCAGTGTCAACGGGGGGGTACGGGAAAAACTGTTTTTT; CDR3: CATSVNGGVREKLFF
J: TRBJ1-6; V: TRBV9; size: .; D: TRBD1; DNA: TGTGCCAGCACCCCCTTCCGGGACAGGGATTCACCCCTCCACTTT; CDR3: CASTPFRDRDSPLHF
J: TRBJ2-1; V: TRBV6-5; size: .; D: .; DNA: TGTGCCAGCGGATCGAATGAGCAGTTCTTC; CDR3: CASGSNEQFF
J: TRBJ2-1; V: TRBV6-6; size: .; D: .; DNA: TGTGCCGTGGGAAGAGACTCCTACAATGAGCAGTTCTTC; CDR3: CAVGRDSYNEQFF
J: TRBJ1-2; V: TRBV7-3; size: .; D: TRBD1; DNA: TGTGCCAGCAGCCCCAACCCGGGACAGGGGGACTATGGCTACACCTTC; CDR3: CASSPNPGQGDYGYTF
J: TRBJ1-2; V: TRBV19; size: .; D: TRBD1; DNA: TGTGCCAGTACCACCCCGGGACAGCACTATGGCTACACCTTC; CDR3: CASTTPGQHYGYTF
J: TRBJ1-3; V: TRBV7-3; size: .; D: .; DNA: TGTGCCAGCAGCGCGGGCTCTGGAAACACCATATATTTT; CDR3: CASSAGSGNTIYF
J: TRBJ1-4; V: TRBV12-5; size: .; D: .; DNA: TGTGCTAGTGGCTCCGATTTTCCTGAAAAACTGTTTTTT; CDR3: CASGSDFPEKLFF
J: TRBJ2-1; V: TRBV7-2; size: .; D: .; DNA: TGTGCCAGCAGCTTAGGGTTGGTCAATGAGCAGTTCTTC; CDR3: CASSLGLVNEQFF
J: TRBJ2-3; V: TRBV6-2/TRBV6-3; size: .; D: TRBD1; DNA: TGTGCCAGCAGTCGGACAGGGACAGATACGCAGTATTTT; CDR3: CASSRTGTDTQYF
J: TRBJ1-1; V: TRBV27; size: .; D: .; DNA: TGTGCCAGCAGTTTAACCAGAAGGAACACTGAAGCTTTCTTT; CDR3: CASSLTRRNTEAFF
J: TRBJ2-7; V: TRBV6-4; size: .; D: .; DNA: TGTGCCAGCAGTGAAGGCCCGGGGAGCTCCTACGAGCAGTACTTC; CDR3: CASSEGPGSSYEQYF
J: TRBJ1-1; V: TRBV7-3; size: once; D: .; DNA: TGTGCCAGCAGCTCCGGAAGGCACACTGAAGCTTTCTTT; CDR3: CASSSGRHTEAFF
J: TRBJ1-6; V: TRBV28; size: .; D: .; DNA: TGTGCCAGCAGTTCCAGAGGGGGAGGGCGTTCACCCCTCCACTTT; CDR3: CASSSRGGGRSPLHF
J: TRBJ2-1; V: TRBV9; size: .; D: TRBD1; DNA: TGTGCCAGCAGCGGACAGGGGGCCTTCTACAATGAGCAGTTCTTC; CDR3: CASSGQGAFYNEQFF
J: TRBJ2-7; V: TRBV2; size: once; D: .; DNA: TGTGCCAGCACTCAGGCCACCTACGAGCAGTACTTC; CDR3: CASTQATYEQYF
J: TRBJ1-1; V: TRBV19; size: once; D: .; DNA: TGTGCCACATCGCTAGGGGGTCCGAACACTGAAGCTTTCTTT; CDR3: CATSLGGPNTEAFF
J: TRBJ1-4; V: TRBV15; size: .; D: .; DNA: TGTGCCACCAGCCGAGCGGACAGAGCGAATGAAAAACTGTTTTTT; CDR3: CATSRADRANEKLFF
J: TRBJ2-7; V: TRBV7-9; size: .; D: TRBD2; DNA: TGTGCCAGCAGCCCCGGGACTAGCGGGGTCGAGCAGTACTTC; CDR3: CASSPGTSGVEQYF
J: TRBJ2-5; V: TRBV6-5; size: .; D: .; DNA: TGTGCCAGCGCTCTGGGGAAGACCCAGTACTTC; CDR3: CASALGKTQYF
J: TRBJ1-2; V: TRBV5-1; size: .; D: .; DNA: TGCGCCAGCAGCTTGGTGTTCAGGGGACCAAACTATGGCTACACCTTC; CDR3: CASSLVFRGPNYGYTF
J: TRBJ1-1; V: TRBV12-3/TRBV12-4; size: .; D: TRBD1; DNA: TGTGCCAGCGGGGACAGGGTATCGGGAAAAGCTTTCTTT; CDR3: CASGDRVSGKAFF
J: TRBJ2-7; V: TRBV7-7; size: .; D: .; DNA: TGTGCCAGCAGCTTAGGGCTGGGTGGGAACTACGAGCAGTACTTC; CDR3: CASSLGLGGNYEQYF
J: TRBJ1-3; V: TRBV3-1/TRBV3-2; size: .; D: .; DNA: TGTGCCAGCAGCCAAGAAACAGGAAACACCATATATTTT; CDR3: CASSQETGNTIYF
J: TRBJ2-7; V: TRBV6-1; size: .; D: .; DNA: TGTGCCAGCAGTGAAGCTCAGGGGATCTCCTACGAGCAGTACTTC; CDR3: CASSEAQGISYEQYF
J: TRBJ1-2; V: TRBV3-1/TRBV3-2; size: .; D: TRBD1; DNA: TGTGCCAGCAGCCAAGGCCAGGGGGCAGGTGGCTACACCTTC; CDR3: CASSQGQGAGGYTF
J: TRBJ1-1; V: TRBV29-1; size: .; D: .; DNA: TGCAGCGTGAATGGACGGGCGAACACTGAAGCTTTCTTT; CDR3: CSVNGRANTEAFF
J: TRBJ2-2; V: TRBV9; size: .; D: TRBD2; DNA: TGTGCCAGCAGCGGAGGGACTAGCGGGGGGTTTAGCACCGGGGAGCTGTTTTTT; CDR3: CASSGGTSGGFSTGELFF
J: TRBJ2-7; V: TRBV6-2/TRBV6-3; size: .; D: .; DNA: TGTGCCAGCAGCCGCGGTTACGAGCAGTACTTC; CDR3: CASSRGYEQYF
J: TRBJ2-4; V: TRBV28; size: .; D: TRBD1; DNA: TGTGCCAGCAGCGACAGGGGGCACATTCAGTACTTC; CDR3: CASSDRGHIQYF
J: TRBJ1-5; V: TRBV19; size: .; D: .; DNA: TGTGCCAGTAGTATAGTGTCGGGGAATCAGCCCCAGCATTTT; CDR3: CASSIVSGNQPQHF